The next 16 T cell receptor beta chains were all read from a single sample in a study of T cells in Graves' hyperthyroidism and ophthalmopathy. The CDR3 regions of TCR beta were amplified from RNA transcripts. HTBI primers were employed in a first-round RT-PCR of the TCR CDR3. Each CDR3 protein gets one entry after TCRdb re-called the multiplex PCR reads with MiXCR. Of 360,000 or so distinct CDR3 sequences in the sample, around 15% were seen once. What was sequenced was blood. These receptors originate from a woman aged 55 to 70 with Graves' ophthalmopathy.

The chain is built from TRBV11-3 and TRBJ1-5, with 7 bases aligning to TRBD1. This CDR3 has 17 residues. The V gene end was trimmed by 1 base and the J gene end by 1 base; junction bases not matched to a gene: 7. Germline V gene lookup returns CDR1 SGHNT and CDR2 YENEEA. CDR3 in amino acids: CASSLVGQGVSNQPQHF. Here the CDR3 DNA reads TGTGCCAGCAGCTTAGTTGGGCAGGGGGTAAGCAATCAGCCCCAGCATTTT.

At least ten counts were recorded for this clonotype. The chain employs TRBV28 and TRBJ2-3, with 9 bases that match TRBD1. Germline V gene lookup returns CDR1 MDHEN and CDR2 SYDVKM. Trimming cost V 8 bases and J 3 bases; bases outside gene matches: 0. The CDR3 runs 12 residues. The CDR3 DNA follows: TGTGCCAGCGGACAGGGGACAGATACGCAGTATTTT. This translates into CASGQGTDTQYF.

The chain carries TRBV6-1 and TRBJ1-1; D uncertain. Germline V gives CDR1 MNHNS, CDR2 SASEGT. V was trimmed by 6 bases and J by 7 bases, leaving 12 bases between them. The length of the CDR3 is 12 residues. The CDR3 region is CASSPTPDEAFF. The CDR3 DNA is TGTGCCAGCAGCCCTACCCCAGATGAAGCTTTCTTT.

This clonotype was counted ten times or more. The chain carries TRBV7-8 and TRBJ1-5; D unclear. Trimming removed 5 bases from V and 1 base from J, with 21 bases in between. The CDR3 is made up of 18 amino acids. Germline V lookup: CDR1 SGHVS, CDR2 FQNEAQ. The DNA for the CDR3 is TGTGCCAGCAGCCCTCGACGGAGTAGAGTCGAGAGCAATCAGCCCCAGCATTTT. Translation gives CASSPRRSRVESNQPQHF.

The V and J genes are TRBV11-2 and TRBJ2-5; TRBD2 is a possible D gene (5 bases). The CDR3 is 16 residues long. The V gene lost 5 bases and the J gene lost 4 bases, with 20 bases spanning the gap. Per the germline V gene, CDR1 is SGHAT and CDR2 is FQNNGV. The CDR3 sequence: CASSQLGGGPVETQYF. The CDR3 DNA sequence: TGTGCCAGCAGCCAACTTGGTGGCGGGCCGGTAGAGACCCAGTACTTC.

The chain is built from TRBV20-1 and TRBJ2-7, with 12 bases matching TRBD2. CDR1 is DFQATT and CDR2 is SNEGSKA in the germline V gene (reference sequence). With 2 bases clipped from V and 6 bases from J, the junction kept 8 bases outside the gene matches. This CDR3 is 15 amino acids long. CDR3 coding DNA: TGCAGTGCTAGACTTCCTAGCGGGAGGGCGCTCGAGCAGTACTTC. This codes for CSARLPSGRALEQYF.

This clonotype was seen repeatedly, ten times or more. The rearrangement uses TRBV12-3 or TRBV12-4 and TRBJ2-3; 9 nucleotides align to TRBD2. CDR3 length: 16 amino acids. V shed 3 bases and J 6 bases; nucleotides not matched to a gene: 10. The CDR3 region is CASSFDPSGKSDTQYF. The CDR3 DNA follows: TGTGCCAGCAGTTTTGATCCTAGCGGGAAATCGGATACGCAGTATTTT.

The CDR3 loop reads CASSQDIEGPEQYF. Written as DNA, the CDR3 is TGCGCCAGCAGCCAAGATATAGAGGGGCCCGAGCAGTACTTC. The chain is built from TRBV4-1 and TRBJ2-7, with D perhaps assigned TRBD1 or TRBD2 (5 bases each). Germline CDR1 and CDR2: MGHRA and YSYEKL. Trimming shortened V by 0 bases and J by 6 bases, and 12 bases separated the two germline ends. The CDR3 is 14 amino acids.

This clonotype was detected ten times or more. The rearrangement links TRBV2 to TRBJ2-7; D is undetermined. This CDR3 spans 12 amino acids. V lost 7 bases and J 2 bases, leaving 9 bases between the germline ends. Germline assignment: CDR1 SNHLY and CDR2 FYNNEI. CDR3: CASNRDTYEQYF. The CDR3 DNA follows: TGTGCCAGCAATAGAGACACCTACGAGCAGTACTTC.

This clonotype has ten or more counts. This rearrangement joins TRBV11-2 to TRBJ2-7; 9 bases agree with TRBD2. Per germline, CDR1 SGHAT and CDR2 FQNNGV. The junction had 5 bases not matched to a gene; V was cut back by 0 bases and J by 5 bases. This CDR3 has 15 amino acids. CDR3 nucleotides: TGTGCCAGCAGCTTAGATAGGCTAGCGGGAAACGAGCAGTACTTC. Amino acids: CASSLDRLAGNEQYF. Using reference TRBV11-2 and TRBJ2-7 for the parts outside the CDR3, the full variable domain is EAGVAQSPRYKIIEKRQSVAFWCNPISGHATLYWYQQILGQGPKLLIQFQNNGVVDDSQLPKDRFSAERLKGVDSTLKIQPAKLEDSAVYLCASSLDRLAGNEQYFGPGTRLTVT.

The rearrangement joins TRBV27 to TRBJ2-1; D gene uncertain. The CDR3 length is 13 residues. V gave up 2 bases and J gave up 9 bases, with 11 bases separating them. Germline lookup yields CDR1 MNHEY and CDR2 SMNVEV (reference sequence). DNA for the CDR3: TGTGCCAGCAGTTTAGGTCCCCTCGGTGAGCAGTTCTTC. Its protein product is CASSLGPLGEQFF.

This clonotype was picked up many times. The chain combines TRBV27 with TRBJ2-7, with D perhaps TRBD1 (6 bases). The germline V and J ends were trimmed by 0 bases and 2 bases, with 14 bases remaining between them. The V gene's germline CDR1 is MNHEY and CDR2 SMNVEV (reference sequence). CDR3 length: 16 amino acids. CDR3 sequence reads: CASSLSGKQGAYEQYF. CDR3 DNA sequence: TGTGCCAGCAGTTTATCGGGCAAACAGGGAGCCTACGAGCAGTACTTC.

This clonotype occurred a few times. The chain employs TRBV20-1 and TRBJ2-1; D call uncertain. V lost 3 bases, J lost 5 bases, and 5 bases lay in between. The length of the CDR3 is 11 residues. Germline CDR1 and CDR2: DFQATT and SNEGSKA (reference sequence). The CDR3 here is CSARLDNEQFF. For the CDR3, the DNA is TGCAGTGCTAGGTTAGACAATGAGCAGTTCTTC.

At least ten counts were recorded for this clonotype. J is TRBJ2-3 and V is TRBV4-1; the D is unclear. Germline assignment: CDR1 MGHRA and CDR2 YSYEKL. The CDR3 extends over 13 amino acids. Trimming shortened V by 4 bases and J by 6 bases, and 11 bases separated the two germline ends. CDR3 protein: CASSPIPLDTQYF. In DNA form, the CDR3 reads TGCGCCAGCAGCCCCATCCCCCTGGATACGCAGTATTTT.

This clonotype was found a few times. The V gene is TRBV20-1, the J gene TRBJ2-7; 9 bases fit TRBD2. This CDR3 spans 15 amino acids. CDR1 DFQATT and CDR2 SNEGSKA come from the germline V gene (reference sequence). With 5 bases clipped from V and 2 bases from J, the junction kept 10 bases outside the gene matches. CDR3 sequence (DNA): TGCAGTGCTCCTCCAGGCGGGACTAGCCCCTACGAGCAGTACTTC. Its protein is CSAPPGGTSPYEQYF.

This clonotype has ten or more counts. The rearrangement joins TRBV7-3 to TRBJ2-1; no clear D gene. V lost 5 bases and J 0 bases, leaving 8 bases between the germline ends. Germline-derived CDR1 and CDR2 are SGHTA and FQGTGA. The CDR3 is 14 residues long. The CDR3: CASSPSGSYNEQFF. The CDR3 region has the DNA TGTGCCAGCAGCCCCTCGGGCTCCTACAATGAGCAGTTCTTC.